One and the same sample provided the 5 T cell receptor beta chains below, sequenced in a study of OX40 agonist ivuxolimab in advanced cancers. The repertoire was sequenced with immunoSEQ multiplex PCR; TCRdb's copy has only in-frame clones and lacks some. The table has about 88,000 clones, more than 70% seen once. Material: CD4+ or CD8+ T cells sorted from blood, obtained in a trial of the OX40 agonist ivuxolimab. Source of these receptors: an adult with an advanced solid tumor such as melanoma, head and neck, liver or kidney cancer.

The chain couples TRBV2 to TRBJ1-4; the match to TRBD1 covers 7 bases. Germline V lookup: CDR1 SNHLY, CDR2 FYNNEI. V gave up 6 bases and J gave up 5 bases; unmatched junction bases: 6. There are 14 residues in the CDR3. Written as DNA, the CDR3 is TGTGCCAGCAGACCGGGACAGCCAAATGAAAAACTGTTTTTT. Residues: CASRPGQPNEKLFF.

The chain links TRBV13 to TRBJ2-4; D is possibly TRBD1 or TRBD2 (5 bases each). The CDR3 spans 14 residues. With 3 bases removed from V and 8 bases from J, the gap between germline ends came to 14 bases. Germline V gene data show CDR1 as PRHDT and CDR2 as FYEKMQ (reference sequence). Here the CDR3 reads CASSLGTKGDIQYF. CDR3 DNA sequence: TGTGCCAGCAGCTTGGGGACCAAAGGGGACATTCAGTACTTC.

The V call is TRBV2, the J call TRBJ2-5, with unresolved D. The J call may be faulty, since TRBJ2-7 better matches the DNA end. In germline, CDR1 is SNHLY, CDR2 FYNNEI. This CDR3 has 13 amino acids. The CDR3 bases are TGTGCCAGCAGTCAAGTCTTGAACTACGAGCAGTACTTC. This codes for CASSQVLNYEQYF.

This chain links TRBV28 with TRBJ1-1; a possible D gene is TRBD1 (6 bases). CDR1 is MDHEN and CDR2 is SYDVKM in the germline V gene. CDR3 length: 13 amino acids. V lost 5 bases and J lost 6, with 13 bases in between. CDR3 amino acids: CASSAEGGSEAFF. CDR3 DNA sequence: TGTGCCAGCAGTGCGGAGGGGGGATCTGAAGCTTTCTTT.

The V gene is TRBV19, the J gene TRBJ1-6; TRBD1 is a possible D gene (6 bases). The CDR3 totals 17 residues. Germline loops: CDR1 LNHDA, CDR2 SQIVND (reference sequence). Deletions cut 5 bases from V and 13 bases from J, with 27 bases between. As DNA, the CDR3 is TGTGCCAGTAGTCCTCGAGGGTCCGGGACACCAGGTTTTCCCCTCCACTTT. It yields the protein CASSPRGSGTPGFPLHF. The complete variable domain, with remaining parts taken from reference TRBV19 and TRBJ1-6, reads DGGITQSPKYLFRKEGQNVTLSCEQNLNHDAMYWYRQDPGQGLRLIYYSQIVNDFQKGDIAEGYSVSREKKESFPLTVTSAQKNPTAFYLCASSPRGSGTPGFPLHFGNGTRLTVT.